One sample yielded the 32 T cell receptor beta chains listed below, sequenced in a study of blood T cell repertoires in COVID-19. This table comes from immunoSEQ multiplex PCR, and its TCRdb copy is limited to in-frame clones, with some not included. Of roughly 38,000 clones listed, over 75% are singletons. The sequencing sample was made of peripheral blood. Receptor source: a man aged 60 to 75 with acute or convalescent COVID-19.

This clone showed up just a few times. The CDR3 nucleotides are TGTGCCAGCAGACCCGGACAGTCCACCGGGGAGCTGTTTTTT. Its translation is CASRPGQSTGELFF. The chain carries TRBV28 and TRBJ2-2; D possibly corresponds to TRBD1 (6 bases). Germline V gene lookup returns CDR1 MDHEN and CDR2 SYDVKM. V lost 6 bases and J lost 4, with 12 bases in between. This CDR3 has 14 amino acids. The full variable domain, its missing parts supplied by reference TRBV28 and TRBJ2-2, is DVKVTQSSRYLVKRTGEKVFLECVQDMDHENMFWYRQDPGLGLRLIYFSYDVKMKEKGDIPEGYSVSREKKERFSLILESASTNQTSMYLCASRPGQSTGELFFGEGSRLTVL.

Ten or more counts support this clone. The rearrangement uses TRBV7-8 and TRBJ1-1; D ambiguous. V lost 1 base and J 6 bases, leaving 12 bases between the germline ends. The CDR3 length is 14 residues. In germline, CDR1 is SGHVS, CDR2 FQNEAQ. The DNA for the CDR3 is TGTGCCAGCAGCTTAGTCGGGGTCTCGGCTGAAGCTTTCTTT. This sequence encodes CASSLVGVSAEAFF.

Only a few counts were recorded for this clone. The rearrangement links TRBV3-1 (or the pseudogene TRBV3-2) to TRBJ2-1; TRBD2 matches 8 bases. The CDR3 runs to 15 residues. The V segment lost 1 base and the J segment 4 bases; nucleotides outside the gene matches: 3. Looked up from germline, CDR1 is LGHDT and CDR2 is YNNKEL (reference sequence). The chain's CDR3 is CASSQASGFYNEQFF. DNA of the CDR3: TGTGCCAGCAGCCAAGCTAGCGGGTTTTACAATGAGCAGTTCTTC.

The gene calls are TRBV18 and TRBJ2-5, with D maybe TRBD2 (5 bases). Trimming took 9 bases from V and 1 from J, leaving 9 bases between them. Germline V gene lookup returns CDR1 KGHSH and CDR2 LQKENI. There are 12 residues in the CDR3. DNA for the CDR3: TGTGCCAGTCGGAGCGGCCAAGAGACCCAGTACTTC. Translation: CASRSGQETQYF.

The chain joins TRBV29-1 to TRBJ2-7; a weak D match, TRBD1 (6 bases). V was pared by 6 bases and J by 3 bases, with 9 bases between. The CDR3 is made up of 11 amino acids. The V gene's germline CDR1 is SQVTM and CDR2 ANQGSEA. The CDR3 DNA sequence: TGCAGCGTGACAGGAAACTACGAGCAGTACTTC. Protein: CSVTGNYEQYF.

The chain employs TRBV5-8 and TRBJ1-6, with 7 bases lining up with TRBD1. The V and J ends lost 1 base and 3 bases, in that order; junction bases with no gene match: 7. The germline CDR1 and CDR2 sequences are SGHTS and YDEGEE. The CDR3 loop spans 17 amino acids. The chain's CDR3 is CASSLYRDSVYNSPLHF. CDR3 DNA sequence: TGTGCCAGCAGCTTGTACCGGGACAGCGTCTATAATTCACCCCTCCACTTT.

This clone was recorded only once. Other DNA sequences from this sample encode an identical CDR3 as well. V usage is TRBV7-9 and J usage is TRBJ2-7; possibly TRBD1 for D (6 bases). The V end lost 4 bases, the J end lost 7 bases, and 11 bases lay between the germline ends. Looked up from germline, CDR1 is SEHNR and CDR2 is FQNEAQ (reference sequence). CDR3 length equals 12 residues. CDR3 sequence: CASSSQGREQYF. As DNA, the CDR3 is TGTGCCAGCAGCTCACAGGGCCGGGAGCAGTACTTC.

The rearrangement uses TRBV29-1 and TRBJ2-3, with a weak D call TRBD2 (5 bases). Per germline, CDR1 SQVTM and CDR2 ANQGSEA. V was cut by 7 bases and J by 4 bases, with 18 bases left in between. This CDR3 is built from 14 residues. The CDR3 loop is CSGGLLGGADTQYF. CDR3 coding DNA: TGCAGCGGAGGGCTACTAGGTGGGGCAGATACGCAGTATTTT.

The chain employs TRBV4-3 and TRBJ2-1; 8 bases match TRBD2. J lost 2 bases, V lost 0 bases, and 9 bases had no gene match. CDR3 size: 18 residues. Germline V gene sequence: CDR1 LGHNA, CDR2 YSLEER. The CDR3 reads CASSQDIESGRTYNEQFF. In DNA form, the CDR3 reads TGCGCCAGCAGCCAAGACATCGAGAGCGGGAGAACCTACAATGAGCAGTTCTTC.

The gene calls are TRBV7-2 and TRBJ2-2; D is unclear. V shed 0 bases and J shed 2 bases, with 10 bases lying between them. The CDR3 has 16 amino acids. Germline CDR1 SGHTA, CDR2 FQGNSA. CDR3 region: CASSLALLRNTGELFF. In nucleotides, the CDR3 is TGTGCCAGCAGCTTAGCGCTCCTACGCAACACCGGGGAGCTGTTTTTT. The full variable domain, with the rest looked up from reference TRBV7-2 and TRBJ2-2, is GAGVSQSPSNKVTEKGKDVELRCDPISGHTALYWYRQSLGQGLEFLIYFQGNSAPDKSGLPSDRFSAERTGGSVSTLTIQRTQQEDSAVYLCASSLALLRNTGELFFGEGSRLTVL.

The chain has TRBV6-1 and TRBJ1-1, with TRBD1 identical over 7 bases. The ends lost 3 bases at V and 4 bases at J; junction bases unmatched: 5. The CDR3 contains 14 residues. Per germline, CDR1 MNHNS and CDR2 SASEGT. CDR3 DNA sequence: TGTGCCAGCAGTGAGAGGGGGCGGACCACTGAAGCTTTCTTT. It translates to CASSERGRTTEAFF.

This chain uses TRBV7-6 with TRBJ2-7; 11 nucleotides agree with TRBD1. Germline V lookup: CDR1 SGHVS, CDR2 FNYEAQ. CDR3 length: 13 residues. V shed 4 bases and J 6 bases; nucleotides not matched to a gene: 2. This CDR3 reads CASSWGTGGEQYF. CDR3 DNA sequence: TGTGCCAGCAGCTGGGGGACAGGGGGCGAGCAGTACTTC.

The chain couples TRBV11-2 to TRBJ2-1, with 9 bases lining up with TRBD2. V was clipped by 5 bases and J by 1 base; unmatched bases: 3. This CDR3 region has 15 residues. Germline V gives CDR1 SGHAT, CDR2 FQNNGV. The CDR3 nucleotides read TGTGCCAGCAGCCTGACTAGCGGTTCCTACAATGAGCAGTTCTTC. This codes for CASSLTSGSYNEQFF.

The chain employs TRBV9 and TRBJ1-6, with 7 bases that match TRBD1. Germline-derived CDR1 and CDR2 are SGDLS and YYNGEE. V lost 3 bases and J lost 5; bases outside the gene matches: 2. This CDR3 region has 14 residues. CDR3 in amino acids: CASSGQGDNSPLHF. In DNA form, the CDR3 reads TGTGCCAGCAGCGGACAGGGAGATAATTCACCCCTCCACTTT.

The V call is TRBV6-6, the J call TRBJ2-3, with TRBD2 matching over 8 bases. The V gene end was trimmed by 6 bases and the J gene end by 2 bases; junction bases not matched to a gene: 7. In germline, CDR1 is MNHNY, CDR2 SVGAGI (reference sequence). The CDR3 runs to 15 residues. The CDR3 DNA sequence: TGTGCCAGCAGCAAGAGCGGGAGATACACAGATACGCAGTATTTT. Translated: CASSKSGRYTDTQYF.

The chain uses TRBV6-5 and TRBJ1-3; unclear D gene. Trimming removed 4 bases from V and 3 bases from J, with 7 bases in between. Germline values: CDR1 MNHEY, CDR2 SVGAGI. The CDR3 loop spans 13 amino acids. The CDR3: CASSLADGNTIYF. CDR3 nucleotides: TGTGCCAGCAGTTTGGCAGATGGAAACACCATATATTTT.

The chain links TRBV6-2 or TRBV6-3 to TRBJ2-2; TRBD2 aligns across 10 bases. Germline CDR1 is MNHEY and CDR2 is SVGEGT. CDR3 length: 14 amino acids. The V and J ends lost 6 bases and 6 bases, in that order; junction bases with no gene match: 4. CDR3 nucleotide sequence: TGTGCCAGCAGGCCTAGCGGGAGCCCCGGGGAGCTGTTTTTT. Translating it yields CASRPSGSPGELFF.

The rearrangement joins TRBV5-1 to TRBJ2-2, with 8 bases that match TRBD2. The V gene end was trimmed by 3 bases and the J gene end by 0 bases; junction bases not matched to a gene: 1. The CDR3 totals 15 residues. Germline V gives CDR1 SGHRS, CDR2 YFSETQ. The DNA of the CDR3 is TGCGCCAGCAGCTCGGGACTAGCGAACACCGGGGAGCTGTTTTTT. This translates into CASSSGLANTGELFF.

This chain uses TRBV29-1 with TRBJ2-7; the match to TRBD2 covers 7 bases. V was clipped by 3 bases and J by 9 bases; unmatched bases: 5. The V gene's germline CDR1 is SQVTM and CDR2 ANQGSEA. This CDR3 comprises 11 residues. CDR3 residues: CSVDSTSRQYF. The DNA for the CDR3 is TGCAGCGTTGATTCGACTAGCAGGCAGTACTTC.

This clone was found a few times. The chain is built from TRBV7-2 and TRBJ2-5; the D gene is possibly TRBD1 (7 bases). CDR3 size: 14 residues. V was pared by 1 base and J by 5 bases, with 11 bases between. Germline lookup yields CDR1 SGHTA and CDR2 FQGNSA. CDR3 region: CASSLEEGAETQYF. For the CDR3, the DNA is TGTGCCAGCAGCTTAGAGGAGGGGGCCGAGACCCAGTACTTC.

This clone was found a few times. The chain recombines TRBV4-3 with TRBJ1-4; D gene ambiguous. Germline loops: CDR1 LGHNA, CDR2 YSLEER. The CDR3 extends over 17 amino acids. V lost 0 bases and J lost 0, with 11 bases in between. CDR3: CASSQDIQAATNEKLFF. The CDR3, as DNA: TGCGCCAGCAGCCAAGATATCCAGGCAGCAACTAATGAAAAACTGTTTTTT.

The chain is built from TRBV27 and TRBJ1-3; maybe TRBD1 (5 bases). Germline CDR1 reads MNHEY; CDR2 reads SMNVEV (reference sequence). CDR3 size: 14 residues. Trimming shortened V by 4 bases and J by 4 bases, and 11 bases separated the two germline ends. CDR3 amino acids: CASSSTAGGNTIYF. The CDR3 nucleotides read TGTGCCAGCAGTTCGACAGCTGGAGGAAACACCATATATTTT.

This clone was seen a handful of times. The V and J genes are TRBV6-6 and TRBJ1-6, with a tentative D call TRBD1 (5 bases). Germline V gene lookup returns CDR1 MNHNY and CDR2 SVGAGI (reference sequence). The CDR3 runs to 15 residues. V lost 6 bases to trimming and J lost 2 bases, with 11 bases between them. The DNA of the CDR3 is TGTGCCAGCAGCGAGCCAGGGACCTATAATTCACCCCTCCACTTT. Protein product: CASSEPGTYNSPLHF.

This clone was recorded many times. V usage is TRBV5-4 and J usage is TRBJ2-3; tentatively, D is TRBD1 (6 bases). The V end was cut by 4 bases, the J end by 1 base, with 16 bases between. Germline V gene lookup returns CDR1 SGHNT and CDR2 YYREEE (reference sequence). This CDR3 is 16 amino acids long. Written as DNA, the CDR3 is TGTGCCAGCAGCGTAACCACAGGGCCGGGCACAGATACGCAGTATTTT. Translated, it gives CASSVTTGPGTDTQYF.

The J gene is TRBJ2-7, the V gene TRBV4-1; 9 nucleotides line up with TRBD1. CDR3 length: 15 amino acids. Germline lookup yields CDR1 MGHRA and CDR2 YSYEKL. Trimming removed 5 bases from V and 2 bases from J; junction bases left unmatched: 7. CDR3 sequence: CASSFRQGGPYEQYF. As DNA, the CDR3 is TGCGCCAGCAGCTTTCGACAGGGGGGCCCCTACGAGCAGTACTTC.

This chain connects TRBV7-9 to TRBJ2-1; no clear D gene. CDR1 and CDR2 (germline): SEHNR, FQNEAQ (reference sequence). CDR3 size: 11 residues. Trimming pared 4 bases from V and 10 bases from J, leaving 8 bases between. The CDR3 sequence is CASSSGWEQFF. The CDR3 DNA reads TGTGCCAGCAGCTCCGGTTGGGAGCAGTTCTTC. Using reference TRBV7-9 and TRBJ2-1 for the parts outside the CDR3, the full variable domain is DTGVSQNPRHKITKRGQNVTFRCDPISEHNRLYWYRQTLGQGPEFLTYFQNEAQLEKSRLLSDRFSAERPKGSFSTLEIQRTEQGDSAMYLCASSSGWEQFFGPGTRLTVL.

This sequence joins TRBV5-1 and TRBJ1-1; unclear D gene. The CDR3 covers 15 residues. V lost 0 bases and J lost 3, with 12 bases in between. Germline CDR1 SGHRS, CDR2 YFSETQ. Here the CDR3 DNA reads TGCGCCAGCAGCTTGGTTCTGGAGCTCGACACTGAAGCTTTCTTT. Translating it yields CASSLVLELDTEAFF.

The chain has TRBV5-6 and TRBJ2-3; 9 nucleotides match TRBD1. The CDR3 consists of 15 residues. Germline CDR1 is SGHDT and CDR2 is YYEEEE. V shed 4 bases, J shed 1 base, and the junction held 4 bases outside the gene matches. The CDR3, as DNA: TGTGCCAGCAGCATAAGGACAGGGGGCACAGATACGCAGTATTTT. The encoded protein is CASSIRTGGTDTQYF.

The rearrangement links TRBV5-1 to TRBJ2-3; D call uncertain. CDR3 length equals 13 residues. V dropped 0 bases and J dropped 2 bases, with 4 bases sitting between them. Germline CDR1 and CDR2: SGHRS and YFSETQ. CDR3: CASSLDNTDTQYF. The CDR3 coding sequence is TGCGCCAGCAGCTTGGACAACACAGATACGCAGTATTTT.

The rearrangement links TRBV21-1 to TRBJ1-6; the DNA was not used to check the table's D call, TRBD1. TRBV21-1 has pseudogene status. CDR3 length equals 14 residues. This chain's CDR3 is CASTRDRSNSPLHF. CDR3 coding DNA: TGTGCCAGCACCCGGGACAGGTCTAATTCACCCCTCCACTTT.

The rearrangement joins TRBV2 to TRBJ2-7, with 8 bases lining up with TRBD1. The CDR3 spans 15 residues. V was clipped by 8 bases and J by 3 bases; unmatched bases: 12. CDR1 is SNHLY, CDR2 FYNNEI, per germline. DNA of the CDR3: TGTGCCAGCGCTGAAGGCAGGGGGCTTTACTACGAGCAGTACTTC. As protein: CASAEGRGLYYEQYF.

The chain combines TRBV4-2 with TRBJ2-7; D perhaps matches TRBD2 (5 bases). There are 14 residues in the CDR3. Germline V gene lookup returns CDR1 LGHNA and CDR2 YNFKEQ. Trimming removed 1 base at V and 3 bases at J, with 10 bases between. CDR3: CASSQGGSDYEQYF. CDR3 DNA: TGTGCCAGCAGCCAAGGGGGTAGCGACTACGAGCAGTACTTC.